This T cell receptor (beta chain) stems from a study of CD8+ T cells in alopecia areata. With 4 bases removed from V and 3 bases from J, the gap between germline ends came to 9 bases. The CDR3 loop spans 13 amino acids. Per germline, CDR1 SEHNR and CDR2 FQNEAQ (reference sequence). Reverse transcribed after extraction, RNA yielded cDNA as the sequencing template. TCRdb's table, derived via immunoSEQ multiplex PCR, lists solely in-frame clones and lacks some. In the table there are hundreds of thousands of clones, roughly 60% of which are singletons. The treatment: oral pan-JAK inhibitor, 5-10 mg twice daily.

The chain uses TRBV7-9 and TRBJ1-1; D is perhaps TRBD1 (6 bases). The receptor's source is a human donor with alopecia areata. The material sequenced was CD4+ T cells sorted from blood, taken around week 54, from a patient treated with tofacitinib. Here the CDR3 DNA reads TGTGCCAGCAGCTCCGGACAGCACACTGAAGCTTTCTTT. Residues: CASSSGQHTEAFF.